The 30 T cell receptor beta chains listed next were all sequenced from one sample in a study of blood T cell repertoires in COVID-19. The assay was immunoSEQ multiplex PCR, and TCRdb's table has in-frame clones only and misses some. This sample carries 200,000 to 250,000 clones, 65% to 85% of them seen once, and the ten largest clones take 3% to 4%. The sample taken for sequencing was PBMCs or T cells enriched from blood (not recorded which). The receptor source for this set is a woman aged 55 to 70 who had recovered from COVID-19.

This clone was counted only a few times. The chain is built from TRBV7-9 and TRBJ1-1; TRBD1 agrees at 7 bases. With V trimmed by 5 bases and J by 1 base, 7 bases remained unmatched. The germline gives CDR1 SEHNR, CDR2 FQNEAQ (reference sequence). This CDR3 comprises 15 residues. CDR3 nucleotide sequence: TGTGCCAGCAGCCCTGCGGACAGGACGAACACTGAAGCTTTCTTT. Translating gives CASSPADRTNTEAFF.

The chain carries TRBV18 and TRBJ1-6; 11 nucleotides agree with TRBD1. V lost 6 bases to trimming and J lost 0 bases; unmatched junction nucleotides: 7. Germline values: CDR1 KGHSH, CDR2 LQKENI. The CDR3 has 18 amino acids. The CDR3 bases are TGTGCCAGCTCGTCCCGGGACAGGGGGAGCTCCTATAATTCACCCCTCCACTTT. Its protein is CASSSRDRGSSYNSPLHF.

The chain uses TRBV19 and TRBJ1-4, with unresolved D. Germline CDR1 LNHDA, CDR2 SQIVND (reference sequence). This CDR3 comprises 15 residues. V was trimmed by 3 bases and J by 3 bases, leaving 11 bases between them. CDR3 sequence: CASSIDGLSNEKLFF. The CDR3 region has the DNA TGTGCCAGTAGTATCGACGGACTGTCTAATGAAAAACTGTTTTTT.

V gene TRBV7-2 combines with J gene TRBJ2-7; the D is unclear. The V and J ends lost 3 bases and 2 bases respectively, with 11 bases between them. The CDR3 is 14 amino acids. Germline CDR1 SGHTA, CDR2 FQGNSA. CDR3 in amino acids: CASSFTAQAYEQYF. CDR3 bases: TGTGCCAGCAGCTTCACAGCCCAGGCCTACGAGCAGTACTTC. The full variable domain, rest sourced from reference TRBV7-2 and TRBJ2-7, is GAGVSQSPSNKVTEKGKDVELRCDPISGHTALYWYRQSLGQGLEFLIYFQGNSAPDKSGLPSDRFSAERTGGSVSTLTIQRTQQEDSAVYLCASSFTAQAYEQYFGPGTRLTVT.

V is TRBV7-6 and J is TRBJ1-3, with a possible D match to TRBD1 (5 bases). V was shortened by 0 bases and J by 0 bases, with 12 bases between the two germline ends. The germline V gene encodes CDR1 SGHVS and CDR2 FNYEAQ. The CDR3 runs 17 residues. In DNA form, the CDR3 reads TGTGCCAGCAGCTTAGCGGGGCAACGGATCTCTGGAAACACCATATATTTT. Amino acids: CASSLAGQRISGNTIYF.

The V gene is TRBV5-1, the J gene TRBJ2-3; 10 positions agree with TRBD2. This CDR3 has 15 amino acids. CDR1 SGHRS and CDR2 YFSETQ come from the germline V gene. Trimming took 4 bases from V and 2 from J; bases not matched to a gene: 4. The CDR3 loop is CASSVSGRPTDTQYF. CDR3 DNA: TGCGCCAGCAGCGTTAGCGGGAGGCCCACAGATACGCAGTATTTT.

This clone was found a few times. The chain has TRBV7-3 and TRBJ1-1; 9 bases match TRBD1. This CDR3 has 15 residues. The V segment lost 5 bases and the J segment 6 bases; nucleotides outside the gene matches: 10. CDR1 is SGHTA and CDR2 is FQGTGA in the germline V gene. The CDR3 DNA sequence: TGTGCCAGCAGCCTACCGGGACAGGGTTTTTCTGAAGCTTTCTTT. Amino acid sequence: CASSLPGQGFSEAFF. The entire variable domain, with the rest obtained from reference TRBV7-3 and TRBJ1-1, is as follows: GAGVSQTPSNKVTEKGKYVELRCDPISGHTALYWYRQSLGQGPEFLIYFQGTGAADDSGLPNDRFFAVRPEGSVSTLKIQRTERGDSAVYLCASSLPGQGFSEAFFGQGTRLTVV.

This chain links TRBV5-4 with TRBJ2-7, with TRBD2 as a possible D gene (6 bases). CDR3 length equals 13 residues. From germline, CDR1 is SGHNT and CDR2 YYREEE (reference sequence). V gave up 4 bases and J gave up 6 bases, with 14 bases separating them. The CDR3 DNA reads TGTGCCAGCAGCGGGCCCACTAGCACCGAGCAGTACTTC. It is translated as CASSGPTSTEQYF.

The chain employs TRBV7-2 and TRBJ2-7, with D perhaps TRBD1 (6 bases). Trimming took off 1 base at V and 5 bases at J, with 12 bases between the two ends. CDR1 is SGHTA, CDR2 FQGNSA, per germline. The length of the CDR3 is 14 residues. The CDR3: CASSLVGAVDEQYF. The CDR3 DNA follows: TGTGCCAGCAGCTTAGTGGGGGCCGTTGACGAGCAGTACTTC.

V is TRBV10-2 and J is TRBJ1-4; 9 bases fit TRBD1. V was pared by 0 bases and J by 14 bases, with 7 bases of the junction left unmatched. The CDR3 has 14 amino acids. Germline CDR1 reads WSHSY; CDR2 reads SAAADI. The CDR3 region is CASSESGTGGALFF. CDR3 bases: TGCGCCAGCAGTGAGTCGGGTACAGGGGGCGCGCTGTTTTTT.

The chain uses TRBV5-4 and TRBJ1-2; no definite D call. The CDR3 is 16 amino acids. Germline V CDR1 and CDR2: SGHNT, YYREEE (reference sequence). The V end was cut by 0 bases, the J end by 0 bases, with 12 bases between. For the CDR3, the DNA is TGTGCCAGCAGCTTGGCCGGAGGGTTCACTAACTATGGCTACACCTTC. Translating gives CASSLAGGFTNYGYTF.

The V and J genes are TRBV7-6 and TRBJ1-1, with a weak D call TRBD1 (5 bases). CDR1 is SGHVS, CDR2 FNYEAQ, per germline. Deletions cut 0 bases from V and 5 bases from J, with 10 bases between. The CDR3 runs 14 residues. CDR3 sequence (DNA): TGTGCCAGCAGCTTAGCCGGGGGTTCAACTGAAGCTTTCTTT. Translating gives CASSLAGGSTEAFF.

This clone showed up many times. V usage is TRBV6-2 or TRBV6-3 and J usage is TRBJ1-5; 9 bases are shared with TRBD1. Looked up from germline, CDR1 is MNHEY and CDR2 is SVGEGT. The V segment lost 0 bases and the J segment 5 bases; nucleotides outside the gene matches: 8. The CDR3 consists of 17 residues. The CDR3 nucleotides are TGTGCCAGCAGTTACTCGAGGGGACAGGGCAATTATCAGCCCCAGCATTTT. Its protein product is CASSYSRGQGNYQPQHF.

The rearrangement uses TRBV4-1 and TRBJ2-3; the D gene is possibly TRBD1 (7 bases). Per germline, CDR1 MGHRA and CDR2 YSYEKL. V lost 1 base, J lost 0 bases, and 17 bases lay in between. The CDR3 consists of 18 residues. The CDR3 DNA reads TGCGCCAGCAGCCAAGCCCCGCAGGGGGGAATAAGCACAGATACGCAGTATTTT. Amino acid sequence: CASSQAPQGGISTDTQYF.

The chain combines TRBV19 with TRBJ1-1; TRBD1 agrees at 8 bases. The V gene's germline CDR1 is LNHDA and CDR2 SQIVND (reference sequence). The CDR3 loop spans 16 amino acids. J lost 3 bases, V lost 6 bases, and 12 bases had no gene match. The CDR3 here is CASRISRDRKDTEAFF. Written as DNA, the CDR3 is TGTGCCAGTAGGATCTCTCGGGACAGGAAAGACACTGAAGCTTTCTTT. The entire variable domain, with the rest obtained from reference TRBV19 and TRBJ1-1, is as follows: DGGITQSPKYLFRKEGQNVTLSCEQNLNHDAMYWYRQDPGQGLRLIYYSQIVNDFQKGDIAEGYSVSREKKESFPLTVTSAQKNPTAFYLCASRISRDRKDTEAFFGQGTRLTVV.

This clone was seen a single time. The chain is built from TRBV9 and TRBJ1-2; D gene ambiguous. The CDR3 is 13 amino acids. Trimming removed 0 bases at V and 5 bases at J, with 8 bases between. CDR1 is SGDLS, CDR2 YYNGEE, per germline. CDR3 region: CASSVEWLYGYTF. CDR3 sequence (DNA): TGTGCCAGCAGCGTAGAATGGCTTTATGGCTACACCTTC.

The genes are TRBV11-2 and TRBJ2-1, with D perhaps matching TRBD2 (5 bases). Germline loops: CDR1 SGHAT, CDR2 FQNNGV. Trimming pared 5 bases from V and 4 bases from J, leaving 18 bases between. The CDR3 is made up of 16 amino acids. CDR3 sequence: CASSLHTRPGYNEQFF. CDR3 nucleotide sequence: TGTGCCAGCAGCCTACACACCCGACCGGGATACAATGAGCAGTTCTTC.

This chain connects TRBV7-9 to TRBJ2-1; 10 bases line up with TRBD2. V gave up 2 bases and J gave up 7 bases; unmatched junction bases: 5. The V gene's germline CDR1 is SEHNR and CDR2 FQNEAQ (reference sequence). The CDR3 is 15 amino acids. The CDR3: CASSLSSGGLNEQFF. CDR3 coding DNA: TGTGCCAGCAGCTTATCTAGCGGGGGTTTAAATGAGCAGTTCTTC. The full variable domain, its missing parts supplied by reference TRBV7-9 and TRBJ2-1, is DTGVSQNPRHKITKRGQNVTFRCDPISEHNRLYWYRQTLGQGPEFLTYFQNEAQLEKSRLLSDRFSAERPKGSFSTLEIQRTEQGDSAMYLCASSLSSGGLNEQFFGPGTRLTVL.

This chain links TRBV29-1 with TRBJ1-3; D is unresolved. Looked up from germline, CDR1 is SQVTM and CDR2 is ANQGSEA. Between the trimmed V and J ends, which lost 7 bases and 1 base, there was a span of 8 bases. This CDR3 region has 12 residues. CDR3: CSGQESGNTIYF. CDR3 nucleotide sequence: TGCAGCGGCCAGGAATCTGGAAACACCATATATTTT.

This chain links TRBV19 with TRBJ2-2; TRBD2 might be the D (5 bases). Germline values: CDR1 LNHDA, CDR2 SQIVND (reference sequence). The CDR3 extends over 15 amino acids. The ends were cut back, 5 bases at V and 4 bases at J, with 14 bases in the middle. CDR3 in amino acids: CASSSTSWSTGELFF. The CDR3 nucleotides are TGTGCCAGTAGTTCCACTAGTTGGTCCACCGGGGAGCTGTTTTTT.

This sequence joins TRBV19 and TRBJ2-1; D uncertain. Germline assignment: CDR1 LNHDA and CDR2 SQIVND (reference sequence). V was shortened by 2 bases and J by 4 bases, with 6 bases between the two germline ends. The CDR3 covers 13 residues. This chain's CDR3 is CASSIRRYNEQFF. The CDR3 bases are TGTGCCAGTAGTATACGGCGGTACAATGAGCAGTTCTTC.

The chain couples TRBV7-8 to TRBJ2-7; 9 nucleotides match TRBD1. V was pared by 7 bases and J by 2 bases, with 6 bases of the junction left unmatched. The CDR3 length is 14 residues. Germline CDR1 and CDR2: SGHVS and FQNEAQ. CDR3 DNA sequence: TGTGCCAGCATTCCGACAGGGGGTACCTACGAGCAGTACTTC. Encoded protein: CASIPTGGTYEQYF.

The CDR3 region is CASSPHPLDEQFF. The CDR3 DNA reads TGTGCCAGCAGCCCACACCCTTTGGATGAGCAGTTCTTC. V is TRBV9 and J is TRBJ2-1; D remains ambiguous. CDR3 length equals 13 residues. V lost 4 bases and J 8 bases, leaving 13 bases between the germline ends. In germline, CDR1 is SGDLS, CDR2 YYNGEE.

This chain uses TRBV27 with TRBJ2-7, with TRBD1 identical over 9 bases. The CDR3 spans 18 residues. With V trimmed by 5 bases and J by 2 bases, 16 bases remained unmatched. Germline CDR1 MNHEY, CDR2 SMNVEV (reference sequence). DNA of the CDR3: TGTGCCAGCAGTCCCCGTCCCGGGACAGGGCCCAAGGCCTACGAGCAGTACTTC. Protein: CASSPRPGTGPKAYEQYF.

This chain connects TRBV7-9 to TRBJ1-6, with 9 positions matching TRBD1. The CDR3 length is 12 residues. Germline V gene lookup returns CDR1 SEHNR and CDR2 FQNEAQ (reference sequence). Losses at the gene ends were 8 bases for V and 10 bases for J; bases not matched to a gene: 3. The CDR3 nucleotides read TGTGCCAGCGGACAGGGGAGCTCACCCCTCCACTTT. Its protein is CASGQGSSPLHF. Using reference TRBV7-9 and TRBJ1-6 for the parts outside the CDR3, the full variable domain is DTGVSQNPRHKITKRGQNVTFRCDPISEHNRLYWYRQTLGQGPEFLTYFQNEAQLEKSRLLSDRFSAERPKGSFSTLEIQRTEQGDSAMYLCASGQGSSPLHFGNGTRLTVT.

This rearrangement joins TRBV7-2 to TRBJ1-1, with 7 nucleotides matching TRBD1. The germline CDR1 and CDR2 sequences are SGHTA and FQGNSA. The CDR3 has 15 amino acids. With V trimmed by 4 bases and J by 6 bases, 11 bases remained unmatched. The CDR3 region has the DNA TGTGCCAGCAGCTATGCAGGGGGAAGGGCCGCTGAAGCTTTCTTT. Its translation: CASSYAGGRAAEAFF. The variable domain in full, with the rest retrieved from reference TRBV7-2 and TRBJ1-1, is GAGVSQSPSNKVTEKGKDVELRCDPISGHTALYWYRQSLGQGLEFLIYFQGNSAPDKSGLPSDRFSAERTGGSVSTLTIQRTQQEDSAVYLCASSYAGGRAAEAFFGQGTRLTVV.

The chain recombines TRBV2 with TRBJ1-2; D unresolved. V lost 9 bases and J lost 8, with 13 bases in between. The CDR3 is 11 amino acids. CDR1 is SNHLY and CDR2 is FYNNEI in the germline V gene. The chain's CDR3 is CASEDGGGYTF. CDR3 DNA: TGTGCCAGTGAGGACGGCGGGGGCTACACCTTC.

The V call is TRBV9, the J call TRBJ2-5, with a weak D call TRBD2 (6 bases). V was trimmed by 0 bases and J by 7 bases, leaving 13 bases between them. The germline V gene has CDR1 SGDLS and CDR2 YYNGEE. The CDR3 has 14 residues. The DNA for the CDR3 is TGTGCCAGCAGCGTAGGTCCTAGCGAGGGGACCCAGTACTTC. It yields the protein CASSVGPSEGTQYF. Full variable domain (outside the CDR3, taken from reference TRBV9 and TRBJ2-5): DSGVTQTPKHLITATGQRVTLRCSPRSGDLSVYWYQQSLDQGLQFLIQYYNGEERAKGNILERFSAQQFPDLHSELNLSSLELGDSALYFCASSVGPSEGTQYFGPGTRLLVL.

This chain joins TRBV7-8 and TRBJ2-7; 10 nucleotides align to TRBD2. Germline V gene lookup returns CDR1 SGHVS and CDR2 FQNEAQ. The length of the CDR3 is 15 residues. Trimming cost V 1 base and J 2 bases; bases outside gene matches: 2. In DNA, the CDR3 is TGTGCCAGCAGCTTAGGGACTAGCGGTCCCTACGAGCAGTACTTC. Protein: CASSLGTSGPYEQYF.

V usage is TRBV4-1 and J usage is TRBJ2-7; no clear D gene. The CDR3 extends over 15 amino acids. Germline CDR1 and CDR2: MGHRA and YSYEKL. Trimming took off 0 bases at V and 4 bases at J, with 13 bases between the two ends. The DNA for the CDR3 is TGCGCCAGCAGCCAAGATCTGACTCTTGGGTACGAGCAGTACTTC. Protein: CASSQDLTLGYEQYF.